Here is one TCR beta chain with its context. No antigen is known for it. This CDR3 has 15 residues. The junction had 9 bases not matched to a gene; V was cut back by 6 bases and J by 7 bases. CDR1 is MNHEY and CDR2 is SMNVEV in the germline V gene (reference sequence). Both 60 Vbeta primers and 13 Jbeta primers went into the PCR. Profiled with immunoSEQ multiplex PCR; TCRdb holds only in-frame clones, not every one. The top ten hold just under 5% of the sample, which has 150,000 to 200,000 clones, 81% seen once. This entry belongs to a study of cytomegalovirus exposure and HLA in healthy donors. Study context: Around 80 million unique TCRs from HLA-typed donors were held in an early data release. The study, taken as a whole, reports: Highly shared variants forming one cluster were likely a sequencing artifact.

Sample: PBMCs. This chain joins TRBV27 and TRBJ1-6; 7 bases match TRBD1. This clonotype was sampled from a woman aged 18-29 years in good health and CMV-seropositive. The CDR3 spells CASSAIQGGNSPLHF. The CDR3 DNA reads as TGTGCCAGCAGCGCGATTCAGGGGGGAAATTCACCCCTCCACTTT.